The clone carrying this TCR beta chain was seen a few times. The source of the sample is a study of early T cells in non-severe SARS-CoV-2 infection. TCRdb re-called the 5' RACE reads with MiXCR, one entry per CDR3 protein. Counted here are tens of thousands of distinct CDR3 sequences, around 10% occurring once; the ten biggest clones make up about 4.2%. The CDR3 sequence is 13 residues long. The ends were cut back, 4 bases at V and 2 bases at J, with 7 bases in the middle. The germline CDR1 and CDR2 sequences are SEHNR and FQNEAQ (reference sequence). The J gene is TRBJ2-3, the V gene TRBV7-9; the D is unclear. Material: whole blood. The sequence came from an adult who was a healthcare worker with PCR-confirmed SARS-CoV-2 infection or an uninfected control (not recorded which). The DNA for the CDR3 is TGTGCCAGCAGCTCCGGCTCCACAGATACGCAGTATTTT. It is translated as CASSSGSTDTQYF.